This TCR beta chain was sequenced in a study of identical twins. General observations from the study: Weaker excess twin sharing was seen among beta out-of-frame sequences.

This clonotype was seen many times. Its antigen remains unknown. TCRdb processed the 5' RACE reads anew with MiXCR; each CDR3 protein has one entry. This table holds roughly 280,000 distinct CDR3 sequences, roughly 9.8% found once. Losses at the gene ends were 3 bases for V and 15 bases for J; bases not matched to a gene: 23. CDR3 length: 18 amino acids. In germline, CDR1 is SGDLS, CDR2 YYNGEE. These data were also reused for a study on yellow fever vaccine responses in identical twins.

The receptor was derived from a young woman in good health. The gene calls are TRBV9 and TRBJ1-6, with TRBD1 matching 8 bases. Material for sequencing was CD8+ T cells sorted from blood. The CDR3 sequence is CASSASDQTGAGLFGLHF. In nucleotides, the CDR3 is TGTGCCAGCAGCGCGTCAGATCAGACAGGGGCGGGTTTGTTCGGCCTCCACTTT.